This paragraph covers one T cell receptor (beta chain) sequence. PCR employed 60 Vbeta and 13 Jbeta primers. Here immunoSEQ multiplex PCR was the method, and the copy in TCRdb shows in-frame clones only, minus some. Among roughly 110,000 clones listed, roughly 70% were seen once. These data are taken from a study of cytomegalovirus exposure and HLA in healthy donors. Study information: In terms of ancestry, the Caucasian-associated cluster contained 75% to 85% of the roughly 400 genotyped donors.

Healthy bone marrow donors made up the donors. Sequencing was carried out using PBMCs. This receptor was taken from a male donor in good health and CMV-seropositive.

CDR3 in DNA: TGTGCCAGCAGCGACGGGACAGGCATCTATGGCTACACCTTC. This codes for CASSDGTGIYGYTF. The chain employs TRBV6-5 and TRBJ1-2; TRBD1 agrees at 8 bases. CDR1 is MNHEY and CDR2 is SVGAGI in the germline V gene. The length of the CDR3 is 14 residues. J gave up 4 bases and V 6 bases, and 7 bases lay outside the gene matches.